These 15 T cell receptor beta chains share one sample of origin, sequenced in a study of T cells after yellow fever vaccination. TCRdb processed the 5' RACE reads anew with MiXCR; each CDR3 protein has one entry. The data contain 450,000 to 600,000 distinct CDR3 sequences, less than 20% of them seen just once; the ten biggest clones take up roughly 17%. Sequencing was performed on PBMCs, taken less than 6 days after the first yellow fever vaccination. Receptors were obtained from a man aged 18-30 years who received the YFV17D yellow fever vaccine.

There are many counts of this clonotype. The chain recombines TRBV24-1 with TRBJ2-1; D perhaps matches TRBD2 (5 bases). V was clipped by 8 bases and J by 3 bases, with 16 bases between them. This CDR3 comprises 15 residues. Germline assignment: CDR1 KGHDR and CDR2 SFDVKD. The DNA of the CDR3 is TGTGCCACCACCTTGGGAGTTTCCTTCTACAATGAGCAGTTCTTC. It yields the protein CATTLGVSFYNEQFF.

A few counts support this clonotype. DNA of the CDR3: TGTGCCAGCAGCATCTTCAACGGGGAGCTGTTTTTT. The encoded protein is CASSIFNGELFF. The gene calls are TRBV6-5 and TRBJ2-2; no definite D call. CDR1 MNHEY and CDR2 SVGAGI come from the germline V gene. Trimming shortened V by 6 bases and J by 7 bases, and 9 bases separated the two germline ends. The CDR3 runs 12 residues.

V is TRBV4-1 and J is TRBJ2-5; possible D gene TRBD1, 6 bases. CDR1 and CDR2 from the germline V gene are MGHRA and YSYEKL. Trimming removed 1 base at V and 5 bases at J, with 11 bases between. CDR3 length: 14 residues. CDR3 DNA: TGCGCCAGCAGCCAAGGCACAGGGCTCGAGACCCAGTACTTC. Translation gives CASSQGTGLETQYF.

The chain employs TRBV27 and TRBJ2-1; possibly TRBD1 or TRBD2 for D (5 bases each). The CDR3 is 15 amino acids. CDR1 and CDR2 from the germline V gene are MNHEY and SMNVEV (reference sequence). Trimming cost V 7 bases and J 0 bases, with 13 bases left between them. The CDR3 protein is CASTWDGSSYNEQFF. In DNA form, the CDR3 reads TGTGCCAGCACCTGGGACGGAAGCTCCTACAATGAGCAGTTCTTC.

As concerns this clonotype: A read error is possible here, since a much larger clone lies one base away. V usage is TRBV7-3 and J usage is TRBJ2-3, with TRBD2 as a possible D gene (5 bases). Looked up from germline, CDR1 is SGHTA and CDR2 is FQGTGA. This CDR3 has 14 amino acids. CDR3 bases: TGTACCAGCAGCGCCAGCGGTTACACAGATACGCAGTATTTT. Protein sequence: CTSSASGYTDTQYF.

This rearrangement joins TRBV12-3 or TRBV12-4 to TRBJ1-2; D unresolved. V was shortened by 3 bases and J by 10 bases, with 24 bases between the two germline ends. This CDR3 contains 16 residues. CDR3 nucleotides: TGTGCCAGCAGTTTCTGGCAACCCATTGAGCCTGATGTCTACACCTTC. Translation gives CASSFWQPIEPDVYTF.

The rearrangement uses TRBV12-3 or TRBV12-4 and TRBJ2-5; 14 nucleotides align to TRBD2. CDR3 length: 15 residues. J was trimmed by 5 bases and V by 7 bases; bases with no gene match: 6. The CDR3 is CASTLTSGGDETQYF. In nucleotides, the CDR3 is TGTGCCAGCACCTTGACTAGCGGGGGGGACGAGACCCAGTACTTC.

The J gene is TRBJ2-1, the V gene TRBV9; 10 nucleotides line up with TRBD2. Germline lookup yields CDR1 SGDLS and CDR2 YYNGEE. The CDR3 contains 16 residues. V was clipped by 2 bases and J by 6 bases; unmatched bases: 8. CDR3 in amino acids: CASSVGGTSEINEQFF. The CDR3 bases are TGTGCCAGCAGCGTTGGCGGGACTAGCGAGATCAATGAGCAGTTCTTC.

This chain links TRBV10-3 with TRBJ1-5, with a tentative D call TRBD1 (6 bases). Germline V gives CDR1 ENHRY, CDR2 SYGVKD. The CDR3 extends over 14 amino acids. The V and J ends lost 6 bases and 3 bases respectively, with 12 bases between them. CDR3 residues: CAISPRQANQPQHF. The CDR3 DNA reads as TGTGCCATCAGCCCCCGACAGGCCAATCAGCCCCAGCATTTT.

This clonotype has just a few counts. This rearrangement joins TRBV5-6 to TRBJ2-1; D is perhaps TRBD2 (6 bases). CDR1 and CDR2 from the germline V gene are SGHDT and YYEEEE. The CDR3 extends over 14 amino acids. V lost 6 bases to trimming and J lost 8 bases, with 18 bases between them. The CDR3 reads CASTRAHRRDEQFF. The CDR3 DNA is TGTGCCAGCACCAGGGCCCATCGGAGGGATGAGCAGTTCTTC. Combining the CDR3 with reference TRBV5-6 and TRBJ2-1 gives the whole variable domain DAGVTQSPTHLIKTRGQQVTLRCSPKSGHDTVSWYQQALGQGPQFIFQYYEEEERQRGNFPDRFSGHQFPNYSSELNVNALLLGDSALYLCASTRAHRRDEQFFGPGTRLTVL.

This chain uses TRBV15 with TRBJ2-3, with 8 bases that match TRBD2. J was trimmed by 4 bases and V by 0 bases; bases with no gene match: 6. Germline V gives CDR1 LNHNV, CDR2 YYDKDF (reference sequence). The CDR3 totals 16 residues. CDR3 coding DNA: TGTGCCACCAGCAGAGATTACAGCGGGGGCGCAGATACGCAGTATTTT. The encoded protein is CATSRDYSGGADTQYF. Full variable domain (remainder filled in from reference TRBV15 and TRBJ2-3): DAMVIQNPRYQVTQFGKPVTLSCSQTLNHNVMYWYQQKSSQAPKLLFHYYDKDFNNEADTPDNFQSRRPNTSFCFLDIRSPGLGDTAMYLCATSRDYSGGADTQYFGPGTRLTVL.

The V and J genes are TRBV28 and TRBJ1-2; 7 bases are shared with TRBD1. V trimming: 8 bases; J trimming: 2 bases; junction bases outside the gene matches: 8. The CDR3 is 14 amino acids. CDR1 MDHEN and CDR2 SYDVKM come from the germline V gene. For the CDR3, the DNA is TGTGCCAGCGTCCCCCGGACAGGAAACTATGGCTACACCTTC. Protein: CASVPRTGNYGYTF.

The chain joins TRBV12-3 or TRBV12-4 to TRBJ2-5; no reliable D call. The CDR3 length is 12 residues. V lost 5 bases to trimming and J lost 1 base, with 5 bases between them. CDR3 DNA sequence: TGTGCCAGCAGTGGTGTCCAAGAGACCCAGTACTTC. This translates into CASSGVQETQYF.

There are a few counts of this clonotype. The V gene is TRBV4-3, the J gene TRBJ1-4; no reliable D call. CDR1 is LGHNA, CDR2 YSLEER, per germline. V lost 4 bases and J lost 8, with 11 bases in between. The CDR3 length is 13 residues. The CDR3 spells CASSLSWVEKLFF. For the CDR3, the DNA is TGCGCCAGCAGCCTGTCCTGGGTGGAAAAACTGTTTTTT.

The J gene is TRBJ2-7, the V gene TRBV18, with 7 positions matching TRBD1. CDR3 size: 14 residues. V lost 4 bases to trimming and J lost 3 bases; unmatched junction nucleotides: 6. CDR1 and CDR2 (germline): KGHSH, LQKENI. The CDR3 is CASSRAGTDYEQYV. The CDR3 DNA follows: TGTGCCAGCTCACGTGCCGGGACAGACTACGAGCAGTACGTC.